The clone carrying this T cell receptor (beta chain) was observed at least ten times. Amplified regions were TCR beta CDR3 sequences from RNA transcripts. When the TCR CDR3 underwent first-round RT-PCR, the HTBI primer set was used. TCRdb passed the multiplex PCR reads through MiXCR, listing each CDR3 protein once. The table records approximately 610,000 distinct CDR3 sequences, roughly 15% of them present only once. The data are from a study of T cells in Graves' hyperthyroidism and ophthalmopathy. Deletions cut 0 bases from V and 1 base from J, with 9 bases between. The CDR3 loop spans 15 amino acids. Germline lookup yields CDR1 MNHEY and CDR2 SVGAGI.

The chain joins TRBV6-5 to TRBJ1-1; D uncertain. The sequence came from a woman between 40 and 55 years old with Graves' ophthalmopathy. Sequences were obtained from blood. CDR3 coding DNA: TGTGCCAGCAGTTACTCGATGGCCCCGAACACTGAAGCTTTCTTT. Amino acid sequence: CASSYSMAPNTEAFF.